The clone carrying this T cell receptor (beta chain) was counted at least ten times. Its antigen is unidentified. Stated treatment: around 19 received Ad26.COV2.S at low or high dose, single or two shots; several received placebo; per-sample allocation not given. Each sample was drawn 63 days after the first injection (of vaccine or placebo). In the vaccine, an Ad26 vector expressed the SARS-CoV-2 spike of the Wuhan strain. The repertoire was sequenced with immunoSEQ multiplex PCR; TCRdb's copy has only in-frame clones and lacks some. The sample shows more than 300,000 clones, about 88% of them seen only once. CDR1 SGHRS and CDR2 YFSETQ come from the germline V gene. The ends were cut back, 3 bases at V and 14 bases at J, with 15 bases in the middle. The CDR3 sequence is 12 residues long. The data are from a study of Ad26.COV2.S vaccination and SARS-CoV-2 variants. Study-level background: The study gave Ad26.COV2.S intramuscularly, once or twice 56 days apart.

Study observations and caveats: Substantial breadth was reportedly displayed by spike-specific CD8+ and CD4+ T cell responses after vaccination. Participants in the vaccine arm had higher spike-specific TCR breadth; placebo recipients had lower.

The V and J genes are TRBV5-1 and TRBJ2-1; D could derive from TRBD1 or TRBD2 (5 bases each). The receptor was derived from a person aged 18-65 years who received the Ad26.COV2.S COVID-19 vaccine or a placebo. The specimen comprised peripheral blood, sampled in a trial of Ad26.COV2.S vaccine versus placebo. CDR3 nucleotides: TGCGCCAGCAGCTGGGACCGCTACCGGGAGTTCTTC. Its translation: CASSWDRYREFF.